The clone carrying this T cell receptor beta chain has just a few counts. TCRdb re-analyzed the PCR reads using MiXCR. The sample consists of approximately 44,000 clones, over 25% of them appearing once. The data are from a study of metastatic and nonmetastatic thyroid tumors. The CDR3 totals 14 residues. Per germline, CDR1 SNHLY and CDR2 FYNNEI. With 10 bases clipped from V and 4 bases from J, the junction kept 7 bases outside the gene matches. Thyroid surgery was performed in patients who had received no treatment beforehand. The clonotype was recovered from a male donor with papillary thyroid cancer or a benign thyroid nodule (not recorded which). Some clones in this sample may be carry-over from other donors' samples. V and J are TRBV2 and TRBJ2-1, with TRBD2 matching 10 bases. Sequenced material: blood. Here the CDR3 reads CAITWTSGYNEQFF. CDR3 DNA: TGTGCCATCACATGGACTAGCGGATACAATGAGCAGTTCTTC.